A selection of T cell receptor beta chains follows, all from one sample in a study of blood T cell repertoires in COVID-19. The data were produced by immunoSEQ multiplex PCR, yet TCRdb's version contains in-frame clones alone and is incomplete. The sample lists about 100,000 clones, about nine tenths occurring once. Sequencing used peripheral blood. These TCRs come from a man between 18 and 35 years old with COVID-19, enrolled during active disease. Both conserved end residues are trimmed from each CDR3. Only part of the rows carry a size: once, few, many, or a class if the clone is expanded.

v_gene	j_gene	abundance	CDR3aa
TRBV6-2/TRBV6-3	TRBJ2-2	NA	ASSYIVHYTGELF
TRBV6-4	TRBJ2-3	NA	ASSGQGAGDTQY
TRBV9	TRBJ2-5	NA	ASSVGPGLAGARETQY
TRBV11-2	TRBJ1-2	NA	ASSPRRARGSDYGYT
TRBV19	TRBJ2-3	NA	ASSLLLGLAGFTDTQY
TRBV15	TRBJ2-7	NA	ATSNTGGPSYEQY
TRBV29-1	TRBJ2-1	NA	SVVFSGRWSEQF
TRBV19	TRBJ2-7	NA	ASSGTVTYEQY
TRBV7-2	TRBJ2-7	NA	ASSHRGPIAYEQY
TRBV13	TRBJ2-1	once	ASSFLNEQF
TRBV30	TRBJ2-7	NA	AVNGQDFLGGEVGEQY
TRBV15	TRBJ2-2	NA	ATIKPIGNTGELF
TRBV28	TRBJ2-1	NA	ASKGGGSYNEQF
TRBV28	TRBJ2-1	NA	ASSFPGGFDDNEQF
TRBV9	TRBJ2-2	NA	ASSNLDWNTGELF
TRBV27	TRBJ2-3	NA	ASSGGSKIEGKY
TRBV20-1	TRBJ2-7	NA	SGSERYEQY
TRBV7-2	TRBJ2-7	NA	ASSLYSYEQY
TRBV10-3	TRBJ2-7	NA	AISDGAGAEQY
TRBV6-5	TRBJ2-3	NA	ASRTEYSSTDTQY
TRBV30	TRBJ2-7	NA	AWSVHILGGQY
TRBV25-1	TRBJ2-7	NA	ASSRDSSYEQY
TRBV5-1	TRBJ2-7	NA	ASSGAGTATSYEQY
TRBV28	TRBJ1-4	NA	ASFAGNEKLF
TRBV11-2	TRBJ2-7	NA	ASSLGLAELSYEQY
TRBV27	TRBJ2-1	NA	ASSWTVGDSYNEQF
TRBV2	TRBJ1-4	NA	ASRMDSLNEKLL
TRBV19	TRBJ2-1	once	ASSTRTGTFSEQF
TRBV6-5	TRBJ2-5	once	ASSYSGSQETQY
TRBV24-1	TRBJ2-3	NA	ATSESDSPSTDTQY
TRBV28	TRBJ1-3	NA	ASSSNRDPGNTIY
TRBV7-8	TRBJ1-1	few	ASSLAIPTGFGNTEAF
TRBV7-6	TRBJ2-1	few	ASSLTRSRSYNEQF
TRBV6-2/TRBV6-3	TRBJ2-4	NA	ASTPDRENIQY
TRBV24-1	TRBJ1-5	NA	ATSDFVSNQPQH
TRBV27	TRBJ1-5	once	ASSLSGGRAAQPQH
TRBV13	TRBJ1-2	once	ASSLRGPYGYT
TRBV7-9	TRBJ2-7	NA	AVRGQSYEQY
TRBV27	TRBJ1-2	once	ASSLQGGNYGYT
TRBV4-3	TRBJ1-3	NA	ASSQDPGGNTIY
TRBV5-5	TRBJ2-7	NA	ASSPLAVSSYEQY
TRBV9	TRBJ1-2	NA	ASSARRGGYT
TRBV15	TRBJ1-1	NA	ATSRGVLNTEAF
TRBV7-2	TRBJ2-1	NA	ASSLVVRGSYNEQF
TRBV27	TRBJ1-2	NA	ASSFAGGSNYGYT
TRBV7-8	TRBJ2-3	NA	ASSLVVAGGRGSTDTQY
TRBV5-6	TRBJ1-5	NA	ASSFGTGFNQPQH